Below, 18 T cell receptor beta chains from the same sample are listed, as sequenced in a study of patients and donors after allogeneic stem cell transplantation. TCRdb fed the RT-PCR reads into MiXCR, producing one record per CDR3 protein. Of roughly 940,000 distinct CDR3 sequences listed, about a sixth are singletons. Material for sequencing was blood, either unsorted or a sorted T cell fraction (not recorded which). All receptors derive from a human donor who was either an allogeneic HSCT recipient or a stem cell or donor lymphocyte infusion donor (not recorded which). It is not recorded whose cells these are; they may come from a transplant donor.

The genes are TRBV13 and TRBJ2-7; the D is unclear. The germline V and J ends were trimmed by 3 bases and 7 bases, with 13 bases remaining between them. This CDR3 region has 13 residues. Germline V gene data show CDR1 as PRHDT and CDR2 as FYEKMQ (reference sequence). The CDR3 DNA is TGTGCCAGCAGCTTCCGCAGTGACGAGGAGCAGTACTTC. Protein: CASSFRSDEEQYF.

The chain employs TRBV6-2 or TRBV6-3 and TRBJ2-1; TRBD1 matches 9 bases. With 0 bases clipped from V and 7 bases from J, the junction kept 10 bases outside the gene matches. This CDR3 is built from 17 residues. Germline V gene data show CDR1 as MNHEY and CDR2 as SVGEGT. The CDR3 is CASSYSGGTGRENEQFF. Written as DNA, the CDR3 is TGTGCCAGCAGTTACTCGGGGGGGACAGGGCGAGAGAATGAGCAGTTCTTC.

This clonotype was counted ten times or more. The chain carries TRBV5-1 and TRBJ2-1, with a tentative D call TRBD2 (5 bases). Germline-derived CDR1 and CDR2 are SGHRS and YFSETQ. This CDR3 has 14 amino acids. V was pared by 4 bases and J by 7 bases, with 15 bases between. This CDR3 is CASSLGLLPNEQFF. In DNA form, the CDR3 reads TGCGCCAGCAGCCTAGGACTCTTACCAAATGAGCAGTTCTTC.

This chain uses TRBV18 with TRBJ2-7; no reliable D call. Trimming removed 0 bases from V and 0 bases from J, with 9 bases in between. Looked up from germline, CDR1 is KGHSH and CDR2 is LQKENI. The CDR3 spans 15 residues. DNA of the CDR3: TGTGCCAGCTCACCACCCGCCCGGAGCTCCTACGAGCAGTACTTC. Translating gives CASSPPARSSYEQYF.

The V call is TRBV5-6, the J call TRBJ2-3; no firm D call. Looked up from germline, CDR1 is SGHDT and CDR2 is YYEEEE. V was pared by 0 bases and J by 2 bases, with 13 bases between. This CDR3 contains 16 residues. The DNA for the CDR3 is TGTGCCAGCAGCTTGGTAGTCGGAGCAGACACAGATACGCAGTATTTT. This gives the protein CASSLVVGADTDTQYF.

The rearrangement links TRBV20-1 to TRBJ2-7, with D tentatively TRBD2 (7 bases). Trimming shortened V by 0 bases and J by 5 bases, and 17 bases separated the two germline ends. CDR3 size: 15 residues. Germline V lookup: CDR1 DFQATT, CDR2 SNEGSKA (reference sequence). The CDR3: CSARDRRGGQNEQYF. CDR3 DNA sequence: TGCAGTGCTAGAGATAGGAGGGGGGGCCAGAACGAGCAGTACTTC.

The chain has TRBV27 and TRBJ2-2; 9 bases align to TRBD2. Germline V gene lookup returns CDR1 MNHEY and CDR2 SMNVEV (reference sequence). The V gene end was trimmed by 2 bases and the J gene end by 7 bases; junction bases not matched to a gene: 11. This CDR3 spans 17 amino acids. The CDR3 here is CASSLSISGRFGGELFF. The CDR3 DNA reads TGTGCCAGCAGTTTAAGTATTAGCGGGAGATTTGGCGGGGAGCTGTTTTTT.

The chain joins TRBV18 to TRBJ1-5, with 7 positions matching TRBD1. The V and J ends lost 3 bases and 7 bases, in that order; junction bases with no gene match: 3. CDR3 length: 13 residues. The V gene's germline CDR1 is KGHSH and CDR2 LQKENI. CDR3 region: CASSPSRGQPQHF. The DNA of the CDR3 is TGTGCCAGCTCACCGTCCAGGGGGCAGCCCCAGCATTTT.

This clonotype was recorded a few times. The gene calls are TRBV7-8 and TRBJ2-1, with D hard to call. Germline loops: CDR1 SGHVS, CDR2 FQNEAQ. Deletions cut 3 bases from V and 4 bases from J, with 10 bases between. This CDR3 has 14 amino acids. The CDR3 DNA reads TGTGCCAGCAGCTTCGTCGGTGGTTACAATGAGCAGTTCTTC. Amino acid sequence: CASSFVGGYNEQFF.

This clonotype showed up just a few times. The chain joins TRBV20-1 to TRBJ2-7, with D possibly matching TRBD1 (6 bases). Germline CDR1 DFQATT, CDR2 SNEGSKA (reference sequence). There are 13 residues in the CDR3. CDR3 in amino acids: CSAENRVSNEQYF. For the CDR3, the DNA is TGCAGCGCCGAAAACAGGGTTTCCAACGAGCAGTACTTC.

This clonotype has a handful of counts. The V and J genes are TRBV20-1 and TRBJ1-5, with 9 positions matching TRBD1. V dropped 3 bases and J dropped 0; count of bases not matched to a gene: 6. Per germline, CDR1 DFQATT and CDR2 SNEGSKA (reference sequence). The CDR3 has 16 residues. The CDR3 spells CSARDRGDYSNQPQHF. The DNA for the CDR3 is TGCAGTGCTAGGGACAGGGGAGACTATAGCAATCAGCCCCAGCATTTT.

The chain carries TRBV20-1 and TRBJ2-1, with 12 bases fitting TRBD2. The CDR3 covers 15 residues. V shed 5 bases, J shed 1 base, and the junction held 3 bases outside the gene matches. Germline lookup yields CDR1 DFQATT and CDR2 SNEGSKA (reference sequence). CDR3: CSASGLAGSYNEQFF. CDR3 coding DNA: TGCAGTGCTTCCGGACTAGCGGGGTCCTACAATGAGCAGTTCTTC.

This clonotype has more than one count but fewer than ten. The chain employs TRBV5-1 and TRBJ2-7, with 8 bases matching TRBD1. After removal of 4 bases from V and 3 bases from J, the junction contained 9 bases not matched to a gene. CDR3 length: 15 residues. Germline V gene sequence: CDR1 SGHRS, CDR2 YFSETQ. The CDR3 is CASSPNRGSLYEQYF. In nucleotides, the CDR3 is TGCGCCAGCAGCCCAAACAGGGGGTCTCTCTACGAGCAGTACTTC.

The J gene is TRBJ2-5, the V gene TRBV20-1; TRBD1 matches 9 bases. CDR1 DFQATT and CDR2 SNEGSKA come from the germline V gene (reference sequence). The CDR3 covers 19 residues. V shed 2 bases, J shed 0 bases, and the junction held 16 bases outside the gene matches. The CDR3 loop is CSARWGLGQGGLHQETQYF. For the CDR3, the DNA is TGCAGTGCTAGATGGGGGTTGGGACAGGGAGGCCTTCACCAAGAGACCCAGTACTTC.

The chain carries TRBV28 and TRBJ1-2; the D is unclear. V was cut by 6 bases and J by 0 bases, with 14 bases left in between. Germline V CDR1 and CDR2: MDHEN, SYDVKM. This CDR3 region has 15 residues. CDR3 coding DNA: TGTGCCAGCAGCGACGGAGCCATTGCTAACTATGGCTACACCTTC. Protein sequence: CASSDGAIANYGYTF.

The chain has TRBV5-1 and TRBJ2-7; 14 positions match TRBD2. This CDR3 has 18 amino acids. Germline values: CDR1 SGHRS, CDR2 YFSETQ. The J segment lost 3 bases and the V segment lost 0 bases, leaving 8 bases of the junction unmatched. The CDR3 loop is CASSLGGTSGSRNYEQYF. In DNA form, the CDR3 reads TGCGCCAGCAGCTTGGGCGGGACTAGCGGGAGTAGAAACTACGAGCAGTACTTC.

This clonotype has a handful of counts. CDR3 residues: CAISSITTGELFF. The CDR3 nucleotides read TGTGCCATCAGCTCGATTACAACCGGGGAGCTGTTTTTT. The V call is TRBV10-3, the J call TRBJ2-2; D gene unclear. Deletions cut 6 bases from V and 5 bases from J, with 10 bases between. The CDR3 has 13 residues. The germline gives CDR1 ENHRY, CDR2 SYGVKD.

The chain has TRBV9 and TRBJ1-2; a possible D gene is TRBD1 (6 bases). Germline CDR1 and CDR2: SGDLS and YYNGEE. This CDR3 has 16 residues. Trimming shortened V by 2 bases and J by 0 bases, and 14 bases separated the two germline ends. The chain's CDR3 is CASSVFQGLANYGYTF. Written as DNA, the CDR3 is TGTGCCAGCAGCGTCTTCCAGGGGCTAGCTAACTATGGCTACACCTTC.